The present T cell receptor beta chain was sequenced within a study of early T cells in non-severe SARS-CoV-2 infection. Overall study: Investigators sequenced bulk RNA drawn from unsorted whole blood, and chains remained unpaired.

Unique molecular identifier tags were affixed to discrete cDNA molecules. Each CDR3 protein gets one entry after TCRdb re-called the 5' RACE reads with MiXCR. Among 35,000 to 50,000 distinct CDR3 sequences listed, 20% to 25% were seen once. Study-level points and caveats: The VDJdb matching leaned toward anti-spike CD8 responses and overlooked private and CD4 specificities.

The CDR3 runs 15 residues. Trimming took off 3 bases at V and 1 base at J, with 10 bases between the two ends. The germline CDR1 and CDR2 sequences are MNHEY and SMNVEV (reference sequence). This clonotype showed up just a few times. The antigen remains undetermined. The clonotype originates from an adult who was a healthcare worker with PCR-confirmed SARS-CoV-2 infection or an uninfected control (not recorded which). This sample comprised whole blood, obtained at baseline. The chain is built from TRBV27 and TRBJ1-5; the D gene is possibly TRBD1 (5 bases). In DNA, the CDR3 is TGTGCCAGCAGTTTTCAGGGATCCAGCAATCAGCCCCAGCATTTT. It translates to CASSFQGSSNQPQHF.